The T cell receptor beta chain under discussion was sequenced for a study of T cells after posttransplantation cyclophosphamide. Produced via immunoSEQ multiplex PCR; TCRdb's table is partial and in-frame only. The sample includes about 47,000 clones, 94% of them seen just once. Study-level results: TRB overlap between skin or GI tissue T cells and blood was limited.

CDR3 length equals 16 residues. Germline-derived CDR1 and CDR2 are KGHSH and LQKENI. Germline trimming cut 3 bases from V and 4 bases from J; bases unmatched to any gene: 7. Details on this clone: Its antigen remains unknown.

The chain employs TRBV18 and TRBJ2-3; 10 positions match TRBD2. The sequenced sample consisted of PBMCs. The receptor was derived from a woman under 40 in good health and a related stem cell transplant donor. The DNA of the CDR3 is TGTGCCAGCTCACCCCTAGCGGGAGAGATTGCAGATACGCAGTATTTT. Translated, it gives CASSPLAGEIADTQYF.